Included here is one T cell receptor (beta chain) sequence, with context. Antigen unknown. The sample originates from a study of cytomegalovirus exposure and HLA in healthy donors. Findings and limits, study-wide: Testing in vitro showed a few CMV-associated chains specific for CMV antigens. Diagnosis of cytomegalovirus status made by the classifier reportedly showed high specificity and sensitivity.

Measured with immunoSEQ multiplex PCR; TCRdb has only the in-frame clones, and not every one. The table includes tens of thousands of clones, 95% to 97% detected once. The germline CDR1 and CDR2 sequences are SGHTA and FQGTGA. CDR3 length: 15 amino acids. Trimming cost V 5 bases and J 6 bases, with 16 bases left between them. The receptor was derived from a man aged 25-40 years in good health and CMV-seropositive. This chain links TRBV7-3 with TRBJ2-2, with D possibly TRBD1 on 5 matching bases. Material for sequencing was PBMCs. CDR3 residues: CASSPGARDAGELFF. The CDR3 DNA is TGTGCCAGCAGCCCCGGCGCCAGGGATGCCGGGGAGCTGTTTTTT.